These 28 T cell receptor beta chains share one sample of origin, sequenced in a study of blood T cells in healthy people across ages. Through a sample-barcoded 5' primer and a J-beta primer mix, a second PCR was run for roughly 7 to 11 cycles. From the 5' RACE reads, TCRdb called clonotypes with MiXCR, one entry per CDR3 protein. Of 1.5 million to 2 million distinct CDR3 sequences listed, approximately 40% are singletons. The sample was blood. These TCRs come from a human donor in good health.

The chain's CDR3 is CASSLRGPRDTQYF. CDR3 coding DNA: TGTGCCAGCAGCTTACGGGGCCCGAGGGATACGCAGTATTTT. This chain uses TRBV7-2 with TRBJ2-3, with D perhaps given as TRBD1 or TRBD2 (5 bases each). The CDR3 covers 14 residues. Trimming shortened V by 2 bases and J by 6 bases, and 12 bases separated the two germline ends. Germline-derived CDR1 and CDR2 are SGHTA and FQGNSA.

This clonotype was seen a handful of times. The chain joins TRBV6-5 to TRBJ2-7; D may be TRBD1 (5 bases). This CDR3 is built from 13 residues. The ends were cut back, 0 bases at V and 5 bases at J, with 8 bases in the middle. Germline CDR1 and CDR2: MNHEY and SVGAGI. The DNA for the CDR3 is TGTGCCAGCAGTTACTCGTCCAGGGACGAGCAGTACTTC. Protein sequence: CASSYSSRDEQYF.

The V gene is TRBV18, the J gene TRBJ1-2, with D possibly being TRBD1 (6 bases). The CDR3 is 15 residues long. The V end was cut by 2 bases, the J end by 1 base, with 11 bases between. Germline CDR1 reads KGHSH; CDR2 reads LQKENI. CDR3 in DNA: TGTGCCAGCTCACCATCGACAGGCCTTAACTATGGCTACACCTTC. Protein sequence: CASSPSTGLNYGYTF.

There are a few counts of this clonotype. Sequence at one end of the junction differs from germline and may be a read error. The chain joins TRBV7-7 to TRBJ2-7; no definite D call. Germline CDR1 is SSHAT and CDR2 is FNYEAQ (reference sequence). The CDR3 is 15 amino acids. The CDR3 region has the DNA TGTGCTAGCAGCTTAGAGGCCGGCAGATCCTACGAGCAGTACTTC. This gives the protein CASSLEAGRSYEQYF.

The chain has TRBV29-1 and TRBJ2-3, with 9 bases that match TRBD2. This CDR3 region has 14 residues. Germline V CDR1 and CDR2: SQVTM, ANQGSEA. J gave up 2 bases and V 7 bases, and 7 bases lay outside the gene matches. CDR3 amino acids: CSGEGTSFTDTQYF. The CDR3 region has the DNA TGCAGCGGTGAGGGGACTAGCTTCACAGATACGCAGTATTTT.

This clonotype was counted a few times. This chain joins TRBV7-3 and TRBJ1-1, with unresolved D. Germline CDR1 and CDR2: SGHTA and FQGTGA. This CDR3 region has 13 residues. V dropped 1 base and J dropped 3 bases, with 6 bases sitting between them. The DNA for the CDR3 is TGTGCCAGCAGCTTAATGGAGGACACTGAAGCTTTCTTT. Its translation: CASSLMEDTEAFF. Complete variable domain (other parts from reference TRBV7-3 and TRBJ1-1): GAGVSQTPSNKVTEKGKYVELRCDPISGHTALYWYRQSLGQGPEFLIYFQGTGAADDSGLPNDRFFAVRPEGSVSTLKIQRTERGDSAVYLCASSLMEDTEAFFGQGTRLTVV.

V and J are TRBV9 and TRBJ2-5; 8 bases fit TRBD2. Germline CDR1 reads SGDLS; CDR2 reads YYNGEE. This CDR3 is built from 16 residues. Trimming cost V 3 bases and J 4 bases; bases outside gene matches: 11. CDR3: CASSDGEAGETETQYF. CDR3 nucleotide sequence: TGTGCCAGCAGCGATGGAGAAGCGGGGGAGACAGAGACCCAGTACTTC.

This clonotype was seen more than once but under ten times. The chain carries TRBV6-5 and TRBJ1-1; D is unresolved. The V and J ends lost 3 bases and 1 base respectively, with 9 bases between them. The CDR3 length is 14 residues. Germline values: CDR1 MNHEY, CDR2 SVGAGI. CDR3 in DNA: TGTGCCAGCAGTTATGCAGAGGGGAACACTGAAGCTTTCTTT. Amino acid sequence: CASSYAEGNTEAFF.

The table lists this clonotype with a few counts. The chain employs TRBV5-1 and TRBJ1-2; possible D gene TRBD1, 6 bases. This CDR3 region has 15 residues. The V end was cut by 4 bases, the J end by 5 bases, with 18 bases between. In germline, CDR1 is SGHRS, CDR2 YFSETQ. CDR3 bases: TGCGCCAGCAGCCCAGGACGGGGGGCGATTTATGGCTACACCTTC. This sequence encodes CASSPGRGAIYGYTF.

This sequence joins TRBV7-2 and TRBJ2-5, with a weak D call TRBD2 (5 bases). V was shortened by 1 base and J by 7 bases, with 7 bases between the two germline ends. CDR3 length: 12 residues. Looked up from germline, CDR1 is SGHTA and CDR2 is FQGNSA. CDR3 residues: CASSLVRATQYF. CDR3 coding DNA: TGTGCCAGCAGCTTAGTGAGGGCGACCCAGTACTTC. The full variable domain, in which reference TRBV7-2 and TRBJ2-5 provide the parts outside the CDR3, is GAGVSQSPSNKVTEKGKDVELRCDPISGHTALYWYRQSLGQGLEFLIYFQGNSAPDKSGLPSDRFSAERTGGSVSTLTIQRTQQEDSAVYLCASSLVRATQYFGPGTRLLVL.

The chain carries TRBV7-2 and TRBJ2-3, with D tentatively TRBD1 (5 bases). V dropped 5 bases and J dropped 1 base, with 16 bases sitting between them. CDR1 is SGHTA and CDR2 is FQGNSA in the germline V gene. This CDR3 contains 16 residues. The CDR3 DNA reads as TGTGCCAGCAGCCGTAGATTGGGGCTTGGCACAGATACGCAGTATTTT. This encodes CASSRRLGLGTDTQYF. Full variable domain (remainder filled in from reference TRBV7-2 and TRBJ2-3): GAGVSQSPSNKVTEKGKDVELRCDPISGHTALYWYRQSLGQGLEFLIYFQGNSAPDKSGLPSDRFSAERTGGSVSTLTIQRTQQEDSAVYLCASSRRLGLGTDTQYFGPGTRLTVL.

The genes are TRBV4-3 and TRBJ2-7; 9 bases map to TRBD1. The CDR3 consists of 16 residues. Germline trimming cut 1 base from V and 0 bases from J; bases unmatched to any gene: 4. Germline CDR1 reads LGHNA; CDR2 reads YSLEER. The CDR3 DNA is TGCGCCAGCAGCCAAGGGACAGGGGCCTACTCCTACGAGCAGTACTTC. Translation: CASSQGTGAYSYEQYF.

Only a few counts were recorded for this clonotype. The V and J genes are TRBV3-1 and TRBJ2-3; TRBD2 might be the D (5 bases). Trimming pared 0 bases from V and 0 bases from J, leaving 7 bases between. Germline CDR1 and CDR2: LGHDT and YNNKEL (reference sequence). The CDR3 extends over 15 amino acids. The CDR3 protein is CASSQDSVSTDTQYF. In DNA, the CDR3 is TGTGCCAGCAGCCAAGATAGCGTTAGCACAGATACGCAGTATTTT.

A few counts support this clonotype. The chain combines TRBV7-8 with TRBJ2-7, with a weak D call TRBD1 (5 bases). V was shortened by 1 base and J by 4 bases, with 17 bases between the two germline ends. The CDR3 has 16 amino acids. CDR1 is SGHVS, CDR2 FQNEAQ, per germline. The CDR3 is CASSLGIPQGLYEQYF. The CDR3 coding sequence is TGTGCCAGCAGCTTAGGGATCCCCCAGGGCCTATACGAGCAGTACTTC.

This clonotype was seen a handful of times. The chain links TRBV15 to TRBJ2-1; D may be TRBD1 (6 bases). With 2 bases removed from V and 10 bases from J, the gap between germline ends came to 18 bases. This CDR3 region has 15 residues. Germline V gene lookup returns CDR1 LNHNV and CDR2 YYDKDF (reference sequence). CDR3 amino acids: CATSRSEIRGREQFF. The DNA of the CDR3 is TGTGCCACCAGCAGATCCGAAATCAGGGGAAGAGAGCAGTTCTTC.

The genes are TRBV14 and TRBJ2-7; TRBD1 matches 10 bases. The CDR3 has 16 residues. Germline V gene sequence: CDR1 SGHDN, CDR2 FVKESK. V lost 4 bases and J lost 1; bases outside the gene matches: 7. Here the CDR3 reads CASSRGDRGFSYEQYF. CDR3 nucleotide sequence: TGTGCCAGCAGCCGCGGGGACAGGGGTTTTTCCTACGAGCAGTACTTC.

The rearrangement links TRBV20-1 to TRBJ1-2; a possible D gene is TRBD1 (5 bases). The V gene lost 3 bases and the J gene lost 7 bases, with 15 bases spanning the gap. The CDR3 has 13 residues. The germline V gene encodes CDR1 DFQATT and CDR2 SNEGSKA (reference sequence). Here the CDR3 DNA reads TGCAGTGCTAGTAAGGGGAACAGTGTTGGCTACACCTTC. The encoded protein is CSASKGNSVGYTF.

The chain joins TRBV5-1 to TRBJ2-5, with a tentative D call TRBD1 (5 bases). V dropped 0 bases and J dropped 3 bases, with 15 bases sitting between them. The germline V gene has CDR1 SGHRS and CDR2 YFSETQ. The CDR3 length is 16 residues. The CDR3 loop reads CASSLGWMGREETQYF. DNA for the CDR3: TGCGCCAGCAGCTTGGGATGGATGGGGCGCGAAGAGACCCAGTACTTC.

On this clonotype itself: A read error is possible here, since a much larger clone lies one base away. V and J are TRBV12-3 or TRBV12-4 and TRBJ2-7, with D uncertain. This CDR3 spans 11 amino acids. CDR3: CASSFAYEEYF. The CDR3 DNA sequence: TGTGCCAGCAGTTTCGCCTACGAGGAGTACTTC.

The rearrangement links TRBV29-1 to TRBJ2-3, with TRBD2 identical over 9 bases. The J segment lost 0 bases and the V segment lost 6 bases, leaving 16 bases of the junction unmatched. Germline CDR1 is SQVTM and CDR2 is ANQGSEA. The CDR3 runs 18 residues. The CDR3 DNA sequence: TGCAGCGTCGCGGGGGGGACAGCTGTAAAACCTAGCACAGATACGCAGTATTTT. Residues: CSVAGGTAVKPSTDTQYF.

The chain couples TRBV7-2 to TRBJ2-1; 7 bases line up with TRBD2. The CDR3 extends over 14 amino acids. Trimming cost V 5 bases and J 8 bases; bases outside gene matches: 9. CDR1 is SGHTA, CDR2 FQGNSA, per germline. The CDR3 DNA reads TGTGCCAGCAGCCGTATGGGGGGGGTGGATGAGCAGTTCTTC. As protein: CASSRMGGVDEQFF.

The chain has TRBV5-1 and TRBJ2-7, with 8 bases matching TRBD1. V was clipped by 4 bases and J by 2 bases; unmatched bases: 8. There are 15 residues in the CDR3. CDR1 is SGHRS, CDR2 YFSETQ, per germline. This CDR3 is CASSPGGAPTYEQYF. The CDR3 DNA is TGCGCCAGCAGCCCAGGGGGCGCCCCTACCTACGAGCAGTACTTC.

The V gene is TRBV29-1, the J gene TRBJ2-3, with 9 bases that match TRBD2. J lost 12 bases, V lost 0 bases, and 22 bases had no gene match. CDR1 SQVTM and CDR2 ANQGSEA come from the germline V gene. The CDR3 totals 18 residues. The CDR3 region is CSVEDLELRSGGCETQYF. DNA of the CDR3: TGCAGCGTTGAAGATCTAGAACTACGGAGCGGGGGGTGTGAGACCCAGTATTTT.

The rearrangement uses TRBV27 and TRBJ2-5, with D unresolved. CDR1 and CDR2 from the germline V gene are MNHEY and SMNVEV (reference sequence). The germline V and J ends were trimmed by 6 bases and 4 bases, with 12 bases remaining between them. The CDR3 runs to 13 residues. The CDR3 region is CASRQHQRETQYF. The CDR3 DNA reads TGTGCCAGCAGGCAACATCAAAGAGAGACCCAGTACTTC.

The chain couples TRBV4-3 to TRBJ2-1; maybe TRBD2 (5 bases). V lost 4 bases to trimming and J lost 2 bases, with 18 bases between them. Germline lookup yields CDR1 LGHNA and CDR2 YSLEER. The CDR3 length is 17 residues. DNA for the CDR3: TGCGCCAGCAGCCCTCGTTCGTCCGGGAACGCCTACAATGAGCAGTTCTTC. Translated: CASSPRSSGNAYNEQFF.

This clonotype was seen more than once but under ten times. The chain combines TRBV5-6 with TRBJ1-1; D gene unclear. V was pared by 6 bases and J by 3 bases, with 12 bases between. Germline V CDR1 and CDR2: SGHDT, YYEEEE. CDR3 length equals 13 residues. CDR3 amino acids: CASTENGDTEAFF. CDR3 in DNA: TGTGCCAGCACTGAAAACGGGGACACTGAAGCTTTCTTT.

This clonotype was picked up a small number of times. The chain is built from TRBV7-2 and TRBJ2-3, with unresolved D. Between the trimmed V and J ends, which lost 1 base and 2 bases, there was a span of 7 bases. Germline values: CDR1 SGHTA, CDR2 FQGNSA. CDR3 length equals 14 residues. The CDR3 loop reads CASSLVETTDTQYF. Here the CDR3 DNA reads TGTGCCAGCAGCTTAGTGGAGACCACAGATACGCAGTATTTT.

The genes are TRBV27 and TRBJ2-5; the D is unclear. This CDR3 contains 15 residues. The germline V and J ends were trimmed by 5 bases and 4 bases, with 17 bases remaining between them. Germline V gene data show CDR1 as MNHEY and CDR2 as SMNVEV (reference sequence). CDR3 nucleotides: TGTGCCAGCAGTCCTCGACGGCAAATGGGAGAGACCCAGTACTTC. Translation: CASSPRRQMGETQYF.